The 27 T cell receptor beta chains below were found in one sample sequenced in a study of blood T cells in healthy people across ages. The authors ran a second PCR of 7 to 11 cycles using a sample-barcoded 5' primer and a J-beta primer mix. TCRdb itself ran the 5' RACE reads through MiXCR, one entry per CDR3 protein. The sample holds about 580,000 distinct CDR3 sequences, about 45% seen once. Sequencing was performed on blood. Source of these receptors: a man aged 80 or over in good health.

As concerns this clonotype: Just one base apart from a much larger clone, this may be a read error. The J gene is TRBJ2-4, the V gene TRBV6-5, with TRBD2 matching 9 bases. Matching the DNA end better, TRBJ2-7 makes the J call doubtful. Germline lookup yields CDR1 MNHEY and CDR2 SVGAGI. The CDR3 is 15 amino acids. In DNA, the CDR3 is TGTGCCAGCAGTTACGCTAGCGGGAAGACCTACGAGCAGTACTTC. Translation gives CASSYASGKTYEQYF.

This chain uses TRBV25-1 with TRBJ2-1, with D hard to call. The CDR3 has 13 amino acids. CDR1 MGHDK and CDR2 SYGVNS come from the germline V gene. Between the trimmed V and J ends, which lost 10 bases and 4 bases, there was a span of 14 bases. The CDR3 nucleotides are TGTGCCACCCGCCAAGACTCTTACAATGAGCAGTTCTTC. Protein product: CATRQDSYNEQFF. Looking up the rest from reference TRBV25-1 and TRBJ2-1 gives the full variable domain: EADIYQTPRYLVIGTGKKITLECSQTMGHDKMYWYQQDPGMELHLIHYSYGVNSTEKGDLSSESTVSRIRTEHFPLTLESARPSHTSQYLCATRQDSYNEQFFGPGTRLTVL.

This clonotype has only a few counts. This sequence joins TRBV12-3 or TRBV12-4 and TRBJ2-3; 9 positions agree with TRBD2. CDR3 length: 16 amino acids. V dropped 2 bases and J dropped 0; count of bases not matched to a gene: 3. As DNA, the CDR3 is TGTGCCAGCAGTTTAATGCTAGCGGGGAGCACAGATACGCAGTATTTT. This gives the protein CASSLMLAGSTDTQYF.

This clonotype was counted at least ten times. This chain joins TRBV10-3 and TRBJ2-1; TRBD2 is a possible D gene (6 bases). The CDR3 has 15 residues. Per germline, CDR1 ENHRY and CDR2 SYGVKD. Trimming pared 3 bases from V and 2 bases from J, leaving 11 bases between. This CDR3 reads CAISDPGEPYNEQFF. The CDR3 DNA reads TGTGCCATCAGTGACCCGGGGGAACCCTACAATGAGCAGTTCTTC.

This clonotype was seen many times. This sequence joins TRBV7-3 and TRBJ2-3, with D unresolved. The CDR3 spans 13 residues. Trimming removed 6 bases from V and 1 base from J, with 8 bases in between. CDR1 is SGHTA, CDR2 FQGTGA, per germline. The chain's CDR3 is CASRSTGTDTQYF. In nucleotides, the CDR3 is TGTGCCAGCAGGTCGACCGGCACAGATACGCAGTATTTT. Based on the CDR3 plus reference TRBV7-3 and TRBJ2-3, the full variable domain is GAGVSQTPSNKVTEKGKYVELRCDPISGHTALYWYRQSLGQGPEFLIYFQGTGAADDSGLPNDRFFAVRPEGSVSTLKIQRTERGDSAVYLCASRSTGTDTQYFGPGTRLTVL.

The chain recombines TRBV27 with TRBJ1-2, with D possibly being TRBD1 (6 bases). This CDR3 region has 13 residues. Trimming took off 5 bases at V and 8 bases at J, with 15 bases between the two ends. Germline loops: CDR1 MNHEY, CDR2 SMNVEV (reference sequence). The CDR3 sequence is CASSTATGRGYTF. Here the CDR3 DNA reads TGTGCCAGCAGTACCGCCACAGGGAGAGGCTACACCTTC.

This chain joins TRBV5-1 and TRBJ2-1, with 7 bases aligning to TRBD2. Germline CDR1 is SGHRS and CDR2 is YFSETQ. The CDR3 spans 15 residues. V lost 5 bases, J lost 2 bases, and 7 bases stayed unmatched. The CDR3 protein is CASRMAGEPYNEQFF. The CDR3 DNA follows: TGCGCCAGCAGAATGGCGGGAGAACCCTACAATGAGCAGTTCTTC.

The rearrangement joins TRBV4-3 to TRBJ2-7; weak D call: TRBD1 (5 bases). In germline, CDR1 is LGHNA, CDR2 YSLEER. The V and J ends lost 0 bases and 2 bases respectively, with 14 bases between them. This CDR3 spans 16 amino acids. The CDR3 DNA is TGCGCCAGCAGCCAAGATGGGGCAGTTTCTACCTACGAGCAGTACTTC. It specifies CASSQDGAVSTYEQYF.

This clonotype was observed a handful of times. The rearrangement links TRBV7-2 to TRBJ2-5; D is uncertain. The CDR3 runs 16 residues. Trimming took 4 bases from V and 5 from J, leaving 20 bases between them. Germline lookup yields CDR1 SGHTA and CDR2 FQGNSA. The CDR3 protein is CASSSRKKATLETQYF. CDR3 DNA: TGTGCCAGCAGCTCGAGGAAGAAAGCGACGTTGGAGACCCAGTACTTC.

CDR3 nucleotide sequence: TGTGCCAGCAGTGAAGCGGGGGACCCTGGATTGGGCTACACCTTC. It encodes CASSEAGDPGLGYTF. This chain uses TRBV2 with TRBJ1-2; TRBD1 might be the D (5 bases). The germline gives CDR1 SNHLY, CDR2 FYNNEI. The CDR3 sequence is 15 residues long. V was pared by 0 bases and J by 8 bases, with 16 bases between.

This clonotype was counted at least ten times. V usage is TRBV28 and J usage is TRBJ2-5; 7 nucleotides align to TRBD2. V was clipped by 1 base and J by 6 bases; unmatched bases: 8. The CDR3 is 15 residues long. The germline V gene has CDR1 MDHEN and CDR2 SYDVKM. This CDR3 is CASSLFGREAQTQYF. The CDR3 coding sequence is TGTGCCAGCAGTTTATTTGGTCGGGAGGCGCAGACCCAGTACTTC.

In regard to this clonotype: The junction departs from the called germline gene at one end, perhaps through a read error. The chain carries TRBV5-1 and TRBJ2-2; D may be TRBD1 (6 bases). Germline loops: CDR1 SGHRS, CDR2 YFSETQ. The CDR3 covers 18 residues. For the CDR3, the DNA is TGCGCCAGCAGCTTGTTATCAGGCAGGGGCGTTAACACTGGGGAGCTGTTTTTT. This encodes CASSLLSGRGVNTGELFF. Based on the CDR3 plus reference TRBV5-1 and TRBJ2-2, the full variable domain is KAGVTQTPRYLIKTRGQQVTLSCSPISGHRSVSWYQQTPGQGLQFLFEYFSETQRNKGNFPGRFSGRQFSNSRSEMNVSTLELGDSALYLCASSLLSGRGVNTGELFFGEGSRLTVL.

The chain recombines TRBV6-1 with TRBJ2-2, with D possibly being TRBD2 (5 bases). This CDR3 spans 15 amino acids. Germline values: CDR1 MNHNS, CDR2 SASEGT. The V end was cut by 7 bases, the J end by 0 bases, with 12 bases between. CDR3 region: CASKRANTNTGELFF. CDR3 sequence (DNA): TGTGCCAGCAAGAGGGCAAATACGAACACCGGGGAGCTGTTTTTT.

This clonotype was counted at least ten times. The rearrangement joins TRBV4-3 to TRBJ1-6, with 9 bases lining up with TRBD1. CDR3 length equals 16 residues. With 0 bases clipped from V and 10 bases from J, the junction kept 7 bases outside the gene matches. The germline V gene has CDR1 LGHNA and CDR2 YSLEER. For the CDR3, the DNA is TGCGCCAGCAGCCAAGACCCCGGGACAGGGCGATCACCCCTCCACTTT. Translation: CASSQDPGTGRSPLHF.

This clonotype turned up a few times. This chain uses TRBV20-1 with TRBJ1-1; 7 bases line up with TRBD1. V shed 6 bases and J 7 bases; nucleotides not matched to a gene: 14. CDR1 is DFQATT, CDR2 SNEGSKA, per germline (reference sequence). This CDR3 has 14 amino acids. In nucleotides, the CDR3 is TGCAGTGCAGGTCTCGGGACAGTGCGGAGTGAAGCTTTCTTT. Its translation: CSAGLGTVRSEAFF.

The sample holds a few counts of this clonotype. The V call is TRBV3-1, the J call TRBJ1-2, with 7 bases fitting TRBD1. V lost 4 bases, J lost 4 bases, and 6 bases stayed unmatched. The length of the CDR3 is 14 residues. The V gene's germline CDR1 is LGHDT and CDR2 YNNKEL (reference sequence). The CDR3 region has the DNA TGTGCCAGCAGCCGAGGGACAGTTACCTATGGCTACACCTTC. Residues: CASSRGTVTYGYTF.

The chain carries TRBV4-3 and TRBJ1-1; the match to TRBD1 covers 9 bases. Trimming at V came to 4 bases and at J to 5 bases, leaving 2 bases not matched to a gene. Germline assignment: CDR1 LGHNA and CDR2 YSLEER. The CDR3 is 13 residues long. The CDR3 DNA follows: TGCGCCAGCAGCCGGACAGGGGAGACTGAAGCTTTCTTT. Its translation is CASSRTGETEAFF.

This clonotype appeared a few times. The chain employs TRBV12-5 and TRBJ2-1; D remains ambiguous. CDR1 LGHNT and CDR2 FRNRAP come from the germline V gene. The CDR3 has 11 residues. Trimming cost V 1 base and J 7 bases, with 2 bases left between them. In DNA, the CDR3 is TGTGCTAGTGGTTTGGGTAATGAGCAGTTCTTC. Encoded protein: CASGLGNEQFF.

The genes are TRBV6-2 or TRBV6-3 and TRBJ2-3; 7 bases fit TRBD2. After removal of 4 bases from V and 2 bases from J, the junction contained 6 bases not matched to a gene. CDR1 and CDR2 from the germline V gene are MNHEY and SVGEGT. The CDR3 has 15 residues. The CDR3 nucleotides are TGTGCCAGCAGTTCTAGGCGGGGGACCACAGATACGCAGTATTTT. Translated, it gives CASSSRRGTTDTQYF.

J is TRBJ1-2 and V is TRBV12-3 or TRBV12-4, with no clear D. V was pared by 5 bases and J by 8 bases, with 15 bases between. The CDR3 runs 13 residues. Here the CDR3 DNA reads TGTGCCAGCAGTGAGGAGGAGATCGGAGGCTACACCTTC. Protein product: CASSEEEIGGYTF.

The genes are TRBV7-8 and TRBJ2-5; the D is unclear. The germline gives CDR1 SGHVS, CDR2 FQNEAQ. The CDR3 is 13 residues long. Between the trimmed V and J ends, which lost 2 bases and 5 bases, there was a span of 9 bases. CDR3 DNA: TGTGCCAGCAGCTTATCCGGAATGGAGACCCAGTACTTC. Protein: CASSLSGMETQYF.

This clonotype was found many times. The rearrangement uses TRBV6-6 and TRBJ2-7; a possible D gene is TRBD1 (5 bases). The germline CDR1 and CDR2 sequences are MNHNY and SVGAGI (reference sequence). Trimming removed 8 bases from V and 2 bases from J, with 10 bases in between. This CDR3 spans 12 amino acids. As DNA, the CDR3 is TGTGCCAGCGGCACAGGAACCTACGAGCAGTACTTC. Protein: CASGTGTYEQYF.

The chain couples TRBV7-6 to TRBJ2-4; D unclear. The last part of the DNA fits TRBJ2-7 better; the J call may be wrong. Germline V gene data show CDR1 as SGHVS and CDR2 as FNYEAQ. The CDR3 consists of 14 residues. The CDR3 DNA sequence: TGTGCCAGCAGCTCCCGTGGGGATACCTACGAGCAGTACTTC. Its translation is CASSSRGDTYEQYF.

The chain recombines TRBV9 with TRBJ2-5; 7 bases map to TRBD2. The germline CDR1 and CDR2 sequences are SGDLS and YYNGEE. This CDR3 region has 14 residues. V shed 4 bases and J 4 bases; nucleotides not matched to a gene: 7. The CDR3 here is CASSPHSGGETQYF. In DNA form, the CDR3 reads TGTGCCAGCAGCCCTCACTCGGGAGGAGAGACCCAGTACTTC.

The rearrangement joins TRBV20-1 to TRBJ2-5, with TRBD2 as a possible D gene (5 bases). The ends were cut back, 5 bases at V and 9 bases at J, with 16 bases in the middle. Germline CDR1 and CDR2: DFQATT and SNEGSKA (reference sequence). This CDR3 contains 12 residues. The CDR3 DNA reads TGCAGTGCTGACGTCCGTGACGGGGCCCAGTACTTC. This gives the protein CSADVRDGAQYF.

In the case of this clonotype: At one boundary the junction diverges from the germline segment, which might be a read error. V is TRBV12-3 or TRBV12-4 and J is TRBJ1-2; perhaps TRBD1 as D (5 bases). This CDR3 is 13 amino acids long. The CDR3 DNA follows: TGCGCCAGCAGCCTACCAGGGTTTCGGGGCTACACCTTC. This gives the protein CASSLPGFRGYTF.

DNA of the CDR3: TGTGCCAGCAGCACCATGGGACAGATGAGCACAGATACGCAGTATTTT. The encoded protein is CASSTMGQMSTDTQYF. The rearrangement links TRBV7-2 to TRBJ2-3; 7 bases are shared with TRBD1. Germline V gene lookup returns CDR1 SGHTA and CDR2 FQGNSA. This CDR3 is built from 16 residues. The V gene end was trimmed by 5 bases and the J gene end by 0 bases; junction bases not matched to a gene: 8.